This T cell receptor beta chain was found in a study of prognosis after radiotherapy for stage I lung cancer. Study context: All of the enrolled patients had stage I non-small cell lung cancer, and they joined between 2018 and January 2019.

The table lists this clonotype with many counts. Its cognate antigen is unknown. TCR beta CDR3 was amplified from genomic DNA by two-round multiplex PCR. First-round PCR used primers specific to each TRBV and TRBJ gene. MiXCR, run by TCRdb on the multiplex PCR reads, gives a single entry per CDR3 protein. The sample holds about 51,000 distinct CDR3 sequences, 30% to 40% seen once. Findings of the study overall: Some TCR clones were expanded. Whether these clones were tumor-specific was not determined.

This CDR3 comprises 15 residues. Germline V CDR1 and CDR2: SGHRS, YFSETQ. V dropped 2 bases and J dropped 6; count of bases not matched to a gene: 4. The source material was PBMCs, sampled before or after stereotactic body radiation therapy (not recorded which). This chain uses TRBV5-1 with TRBJ2-2; TRBD1 aligns across 10 bases. The receptor was isolated from a donor aged 50 or older with non-small cell lung cancer. DNA for the CDR3: TGCGCCAGCAGCTTCGGTGGACAGGGGGCCGGGGAGCTGTTTTTT. The encoded protein is CASSFGGQGAGELFF.